The 27 T cell receptor beta chains in this list originate from one sample, sequenced in a study of tumor-infiltrating lymphocytes in primary liver carcinoma. The source material, 20-30 mg of unsorted bulk tissue, was used to co-extract RNA and DNA. A constant-region primer served to make TCR beta cDNA from around 500 ng total RNA. Three nested multiplex PCR rounds of slightly modified ARM-PCR generated TCR beta libraries. Amplification in the first two PCR rounds was performed using TRBV1-TRBV30 forward primers and a C-beta reverse primer for approximately 10 cycles each. TCRdb fed the multiplex PCR reads into MiXCR, producing one record per CDR3 protein. The top ten hold about a quarter of the sample, which has 60,000 to 90,000 distinct CDR3 sequences, 60% to 80% seen once. Sequencing was done on a sample of liver tumor tissue from sampling region 4. Subset defined: tumor region T4, right-lateral pole. The receptors come from a man aged 35-49 years with primary liver carcinoma and hepatitis B virus infection.

As regards this clonotype: One end of the junction does not line up with germline, which may come from a read error. The chain has TRBV6-2 or TRBV6-3 and TRBJ1-2; D may be TRBD1 (5 bases). The CDR3 sequence is 16 residues long. Germline loops: CDR1 MNHEY, CDR2 SVGEGT. CDR3 bases: TGTGCCAGCAGTTACGAATGGGGGAATGGCAACTATGACTACACCTTC. Protein sequence: CASSYEWGNGNYDYTF.

A remark on this clonotype: One end of the junction is discordant with germline, which a read error may explain. The rearrangement uses TRBV5-5 and TRBJ2-2, with TRBD2 as a possible D gene (5 bases). From germline, CDR1 is SGHKS and CDR2 YYEKEE (reference sequence). This CDR3 region has 13 residues. CDR3 sequence: CTSSATRTGELFF. The CDR3 bases are TGTACCAGCAGCGCCACGAGGACCGGGGAGCTATTTTTT.

This clonotype was observed once. The chain carries TRBV11-2 and TRBJ2-1, with TRBD2 matching 8 bases. CDR1 is SGHAT, CDR2 FQNNGV, per germline. The CDR3 runs 16 residues. After removal of 10 bases from V and 9 bases from J, the junction contained 20 bases not matched to a gene. The CDR3 nucleotides are TGTGCCATTAGCTTGGGCATCGGACTAGCCATGGGTGAGCAGTTCTTC. It yields the protein CAISLGIGLAMGEQFF.

About this clonotype: A junction end diverges from the germline sequence, so it may reflect a read error. The chain joins TRBV14 to TRBJ2-1, with no clear D. Germline loops: CDR1 SGHDN, CDR2 FVKESK. There are 16 residues in the CDR3. CDR3 sequence: CASGQAGQDRHNERFF. CDR3 bases: TGTGCCAGCGGCCAAGCTGGCCAGGACCGCCACAATGAGCGGTTCTTC.

As concerns this clonotype: At one of its ends the junction is not consistent with the germline gene, which may arise from a read error. The V call is TRBV6-1, the J call TRBJ2-3; TRBD2 is a possible D gene (6 bases). The CDR3 length is 16 residues. From germline, CDR1 is MNHNS and CDR2 SASEGT. For the CDR3, the DNA is TGTGCCAGTAGTCAATTAGCGGATTTAACCACAGATACGCAGTGTTTT. It translates to CASSQLADLTTDTQCF.

This clonotype came up many times. J is TRBJ2-7 and V is TRBV6-1; 12 bases line up with TRBD1. The CDR3 is 15 amino acids. The V gene end was trimmed by 4 bases and the J gene end by 7 bases; junction bases not matched to a gene: 8. Germline CDR1 MNHNS, CDR2 SASEGT. CDR3 nucleotides: TGTGCCAGCAGTGTACCGGGACAGGGGGCGCTTGAGCAGTACTTC. Translated: CASSVPGQGALEQYF.

Concerning this clonotype itself: Its ends do not fully match the called genes, so a read error is possible. V usage is TRBV11-2 and J usage is TRBJ2-4, with D perhaps matching TRBD2 (5 bases). The germline gives CDR1 SGHAT, CDR2 FQNNGV. The CDR3 sequence is 16 residues long. CDR3 region: CASSLDSRLAKTIQYF. CDR3 nucleotides: TGTGCTAGCAGCTTAGATTCGAGGCTAGCCAAAACCATTCAGTATTTC.

Notes on this clonotype: One junction end does not reproduce the germline sequence, and a read error may be involved. CDR3 nucleotide sequence: TGTGCCAGCGTCTTCAAGACTAGCGGGGCCCTGAGCTCCTACAAGCAGTACTTC. This gives the protein CASVFKTSGALSSYKQYF. The chain couples TRBV6-1 to TRBJ2-7, with 11 bases lining up with TRBD2. This CDR3 has 18 amino acids. Germline V gene data show CDR1 as MNHNS and CDR2 as SASEGT.

V and J are TRBV5-1 and TRBJ2-3; 8 nucleotides match TRBD2. This CDR3 is 16 amino acids long. Germline values: CDR1 SGHRS, CDR2 YFSETQ. Losses at the gene ends were 6 bases for V and 4 bases for J; bases not matched to a gene: 13. The CDR3: CASMPNSGTPADTQYF. The DNA for the CDR3 is TGCGCCAGCATGCCAAATAGCGGGACCCCAGCAGATACGCAGTATTTT.

For this clonotype: The CDR3 does not close with the conserved phenylalanine or tryptophan, likely indicating a read error. The chain recombines TRBV28 with TRBJ2-7; 7 bases agree with TRBD1. The CDR3 contains 15 residues. Per germline, CDR1 MDHEN and CDR2 SYDVKM. Here the CDR3 reads CVSSPQRGQPYEQYL. In nucleotides, the CDR3 is TGTGTCAGCAGCCCACAAAGGGGGCAACCTTACGAGCAGTACCTC.

A remark on this clonotype: This may be a read error: a much more frequent sequence differs by one nucleotide. V is TRBV7-8 and J is TRBJ2-3; D unclear. The CDR3 is made up of 15 amino acids. Trimming stripped 2 bases from V and 0 bases from J, with 9 bases between. The germline gives CDR1 SGHVS, CDR2 FQNEAQ. The CDR3 sequence is CASSLIWMSTDTQYF. The CDR3 DNA follows: TGTGCCAGCAGCTTAATATGGATGAGCACAGATACGCAGTATTTT.

Notes on this clonotype: A junction boundary mismatches the germline segment, possibly from a read error. The genes are TRBV6-2 or TRBV6-3 and TRBJ1-1; TRBD1 might be the D (5 bases). The CDR3 totals 13 residues. Germline V lookup: CDR1 MNHEY, CDR2 SVGEGT. The DNA of the CDR3 is TGTGCCAGCAGCAGGGACCCGAACACTAAAGCTTTCTTT. Protein: CASSRDPNTKAFF.

This clonotype appeared once. The rearrangement links TRBV10-1 to TRBJ2-2, with D hard to call. Trimming removed 8 bases at V and 5 bases at J, with 9 bases between. CDR3 length: 12 residues. Looked up from germline, CDR1 is WNHNN and CDR2 is SYGVQD (reference sequence). The CDR3 loop is CASRTETGELFF. DNA of the CDR3: TGCGCCAGCCGTACGGAGACCGGGGAGCTGTTTTTT.

As regards this clonotype: A read error may account for a junction end that differs from germline. CDR3 loop: CASSPSRDRMGQYF. CDR3 nucleotide sequence: TGTGCCAGCAGTCCATCCCGGGACAGGATGGGGCAGTATTTC. The gene calls are TRBV6-5 and TRBJ2-7, with 8 bases that match TRBD1. This CDR3 is built from 14 residues. The germline V gene has CDR1 MNHEY and CDR2 SVGAGI.

As concerns this clonotype: A read error may be the cause here, since a much bigger clone is one base away. The rearrangement joins TRBV5-1 to TRBJ2-7; D not certain. From germline, CDR1 is SGHRS and CDR2 YFSETQ. The ends were cut back, 5 bases at V and 3 bases at J, with 12 bases in the middle. CDR3 length equals 13 residues. The CDR3 spells CASRDGSGYEQYF. The CDR3 DNA follows: TGCGCCAGCAGAGATGGGTCAGGCTACGAGCAGTACTTC.

This chain joins TRBV29-1 and TRBJ1-2; possible D gene TRBD1, 5 bases. CDR1 SQVTM and CDR2 ANQGSEA come from the germline V gene. The CDR3 is 13 amino acids. Trimming pared 4 bases from V and 4 bases from J, leaving 13 bases between. The CDR3 nucleotides read TGCAGCGTTGTTGACAGCAAACTCTATGGCTACACCTTC. Protein sequence: CSVVDSKLYGYTF.

About this clonotype itself: Because the CDR3 is missing its conserved closing phenylalanine or tryptophan, this is likely a read error. The CDR3 DNA reads TGTGCCAGAGGGGCGGGGGCGAACACCGGGGAGCTGTTTTCT. Protein product: CARGAGANTGELFS. This chain connects TRBV5-6 to TRBJ2-2, with 7 nucleotides matching TRBD2. V gave up 8 bases and J gave up 0 bases; unmatched junction bases: 4. CDR3 size: 14 residues. Germline lookup yields CDR1 SGHDT and CDR2 YYEEEE.

The J gene is TRBJ2-7, the V gene TRBV6-5, with 8 bases identical to TRBD2. With 6 bases clipped from V and 5 bases from J, the junction kept 9 bases outside the gene matches. CDR1 is MNHEY and CDR2 is SVGAGI in the germline V gene. This CDR3 is 14 amino acids long. DNA of the CDR3: TGTGCCAGCAGGTACGACGGGGGGGTCGACGAGCAGTACTTC. Amino acid sequence: CASRYDGGVDEQYF.

As to this clonotype: A read error may explain this, as a much larger clone is one base away. The V and J genes are TRBV29-1 and TRBJ2-7, with TRBD1 matching 11 bases. Germline CDR1 is SQVTM and CDR2 is ANQGSEA. The CDR3 spans 13 residues. The CDR3 DNA sequence: TGCAGCGTTGGGGGACAGGGGGACTACGAGCAGCACTTC. Translated: CSVGGQGDYEQHF.

Of note for this clonotype: This clone may be a read error of a much larger clone one base away. The V gene is TRBV28, the J gene TRBJ2-7; D perhaps matches TRBD1 (5 bases). V shed 8 bases and J shed 0 bases, with 17 bases lying between them. CDR3 length equals 15 residues. Germline loops: CDR1 MDHEN, CDR2 SYDVKM. CDR3: CASEWGPRASYEQYF. The CDR3 nucleotides read TGTGCCAGCGAATGGGGCCCCAGGGCCTCCTACGAGCAGTACTTC.

This rearrangement joins TRBV28 to TRBJ1-5; D may be TRBD1 (6 bases). From germline, CDR1 is MDHEN and CDR2 SYDVKM. This CDR3 contains 11 residues. V was shortened by 10 bases and J by 5 bases, with 9 bases between the two germline ends. CDR3 sequence: CAMEGDQPQHF. DNA for the CDR3: TGTGCCATGGAGGGGGATCAGCCCCAGCATTTT.

There are a few counts of this clonotype. The rearrangement links TRBV10-3 to TRBJ2-1; D perhaps matches TRBD2 (5 bases). CDR1 is ENHRY and CDR2 is SYGVKD in the germline V gene. The CDR3 has 13 amino acids. Trimming stripped 8 bases from V and 5 bases from J, with 13 bases between. Here the CDR3 reads CAILEGPDNEQFF. The CDR3 region has the DNA TGTGCCATCCTAGAGGGCCCAGACAATGAGCAGTTCTTC.

At least ten counts were recorded for this clonotype. This chain uses TRBV28 with TRBJ2-7, with TRBD2 matching 10 bases. V was clipped by 6 bases and J by 0 bases; unmatched bases: 8. Germline CDR1 MDHEN, CDR2 SYDVKM. The CDR3 is made up of 16 amino acids. The CDR3 spells CASRRPSGSRSYEQYF. The CDR3 DNA reads as TGTGCCAGCAGACGTCCTAGCGGGAGCCGCTCCTACGAGCAGTACTTC.

The count of this clonotype is one. J is TRBJ1-1 and V is TRBV5-5; D is unclear. Germline CDR1 reads SGHKS; CDR2 reads YYEKEE (reference sequence). The CDR3 runs 14 residues. V dropped 10 bases and J dropped 6 bases, with 22 bases sitting between them. CDR3: CAGNLTGSSPEAFF. In DNA form, the CDR3 reads TGTGCCGGCAATCTTACTGGGTCTTCCCCTGAAGCTTTCTTT.

As regards this clonotype: At one boundary the junction diverges from the germline segment, which might be a read error. V usage is TRBV28 and J usage is TRBJ2-3, with D tentatively TRBD1 (6 bases). Germline V gene sequence: CDR1 MDHEN, CDR2 SYDVKM. The CDR3 is 14 residues long. CDR3 in amino acids: CASNLGGSPDTQYF. CDR3 DNA sequence: TGTGCCAGCAATTTAGGGGGTAGCCCGGATACGCAGTATTTT. Drawing the rest from reference TRBV28 and TRBJ2-3, the complete variable domain is DVKVTQSSRYLVKRTGEKVFLECVQDMDHENMFWYRQDPGLGLRLIYFSYDVKMKEKGDIPEGYSVSREKKERFSLILESASTNQTSMYLCASNLGGSPDTQYFGPGTRLTVL.

Of note for this clonotype: A read error may produce the germline difference seen at one junction end. The CDR3 spells CASSLGWIGSINEQFF. CDR3 DNA: TGCGCCAGCAGCTTAGGGTGGATAGGGAGCATCAATGAGCAGTTCTTC. This chain connects TRBV11-2 to TRBJ2-1, with D perhaps TRBD2 (5 bases). The CDR3 is 16 residues long. In germline, CDR1 is SGHAT, CDR2 FQNNGV.

Notes on this clonotype: No conserved phenylalanine or tryptophan ends this CDR3, so it is likely a read error. This chain links TRBV29-1 with TRBJ2-7, with D possibly matching TRBD2 (5 bases). The germline V gene has CDR1 SQVTM and CDR2 ANQGSEA. Trimming stripped 4 bases from V and 1 base from J, with 11 bases between. This CDR3 comprises 13 residues. CDR3 protein: CSVGARGSYEQYL. In DNA, the CDR3 is TGCAGCGTTGGAGCACGAGGGTCCTACGAGCAGTACCTC.